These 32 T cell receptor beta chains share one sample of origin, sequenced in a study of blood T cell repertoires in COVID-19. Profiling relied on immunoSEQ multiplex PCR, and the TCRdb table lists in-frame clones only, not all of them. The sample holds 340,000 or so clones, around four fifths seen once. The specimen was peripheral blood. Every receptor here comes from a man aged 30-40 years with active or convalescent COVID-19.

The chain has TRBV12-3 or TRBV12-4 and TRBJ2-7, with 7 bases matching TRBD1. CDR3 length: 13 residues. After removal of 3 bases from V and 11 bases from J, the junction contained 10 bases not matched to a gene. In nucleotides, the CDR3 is TGTGCCAGCAGTTTTGGGGACAGAACCAGGGAGTACTTC. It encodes CASSFGDRTREYF.

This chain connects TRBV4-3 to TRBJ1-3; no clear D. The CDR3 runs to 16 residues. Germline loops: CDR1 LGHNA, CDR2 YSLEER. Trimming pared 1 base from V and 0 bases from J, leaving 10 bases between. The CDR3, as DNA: TGCGCCAGCAGCCAAGTACACGGAGTCTCTGGAAACACCATATATTTT. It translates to CASSQVHGVSGNTIYF.

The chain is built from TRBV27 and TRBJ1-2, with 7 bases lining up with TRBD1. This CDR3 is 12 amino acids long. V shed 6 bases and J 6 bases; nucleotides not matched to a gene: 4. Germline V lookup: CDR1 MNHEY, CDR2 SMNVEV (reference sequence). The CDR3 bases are TGTGCCAGCAGGCGAGGGGGCGATGGCTACACCTTC. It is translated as CASRRGGDGYTF.

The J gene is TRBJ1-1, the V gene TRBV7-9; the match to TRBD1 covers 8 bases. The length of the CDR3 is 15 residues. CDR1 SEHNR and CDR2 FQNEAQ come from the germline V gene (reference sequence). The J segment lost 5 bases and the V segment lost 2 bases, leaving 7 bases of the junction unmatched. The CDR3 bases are TGTGCCAGCAGCTTACGTTGGCAGGGGGCGACTGAAGCTTTCTTT. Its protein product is CASSLRWQGATEAFF. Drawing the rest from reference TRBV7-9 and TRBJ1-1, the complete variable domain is DTGVSQNPRHKITKRGQNVTFRCDPISEHNRLYWYRQTLGQGPEFLTYFQNEAQLEKSRLLSDRFSAERPKGSFSTLEIQRTEQGDSAMYLCASSLRWQGATEAFFGQGTRLTVV.

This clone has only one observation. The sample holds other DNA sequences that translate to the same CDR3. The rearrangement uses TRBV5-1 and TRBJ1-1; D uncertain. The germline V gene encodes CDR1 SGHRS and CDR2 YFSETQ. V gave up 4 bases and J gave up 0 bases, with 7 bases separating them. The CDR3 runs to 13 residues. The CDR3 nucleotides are TGCGCCAGCAGCCTGAGAGTGAACACTGAAGCTTTCTTT. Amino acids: CASSLRVNTEAFF.

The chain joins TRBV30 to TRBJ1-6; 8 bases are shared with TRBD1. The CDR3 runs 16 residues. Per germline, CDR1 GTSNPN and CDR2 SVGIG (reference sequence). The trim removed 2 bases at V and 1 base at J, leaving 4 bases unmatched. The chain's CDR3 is CAWSQDRESYNSPLHF. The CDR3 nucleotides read TGTGCCTGGAGTCAGGACAGGGAGTCCTATAATTCACCCCTCCACTTT.

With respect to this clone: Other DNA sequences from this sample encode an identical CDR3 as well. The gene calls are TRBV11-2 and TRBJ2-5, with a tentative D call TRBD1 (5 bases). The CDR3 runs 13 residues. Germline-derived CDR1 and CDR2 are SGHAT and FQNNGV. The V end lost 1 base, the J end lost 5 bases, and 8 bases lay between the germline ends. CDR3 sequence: CASSLGGEETQYF. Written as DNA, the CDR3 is TGTGCCAGCAGCTTAGGGGGCGAGGAGACCCAGTACTTC. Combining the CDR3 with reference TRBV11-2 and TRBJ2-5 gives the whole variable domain EAGVAQSPRYKIIEKRQSVAFWCNPISGHATLYWYQQILGQGPKLLIQFQNNGVVDDSQLPKDRFSAERLKGVDSTLKIQPAKLEDSAVYLCASSLGGEETQYFGPGTRLLVL.

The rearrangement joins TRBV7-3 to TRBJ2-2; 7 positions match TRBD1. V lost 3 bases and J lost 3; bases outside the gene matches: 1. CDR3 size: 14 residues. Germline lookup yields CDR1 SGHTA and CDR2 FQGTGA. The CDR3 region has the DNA TGTGCCAGCAGCTTCACAGGGGACACCGGGGAGCTGTTTTTT. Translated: CASSFTGDTGELFF.

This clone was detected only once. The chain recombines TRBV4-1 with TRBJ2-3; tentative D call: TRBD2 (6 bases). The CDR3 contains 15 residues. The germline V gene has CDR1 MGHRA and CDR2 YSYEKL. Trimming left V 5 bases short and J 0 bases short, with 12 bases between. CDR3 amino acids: CASSFSGSSTDTQYF. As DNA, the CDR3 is TGCGCCAGCAGCTTCAGCGGGTCTAGCACAGATACGCAGTATTTT.

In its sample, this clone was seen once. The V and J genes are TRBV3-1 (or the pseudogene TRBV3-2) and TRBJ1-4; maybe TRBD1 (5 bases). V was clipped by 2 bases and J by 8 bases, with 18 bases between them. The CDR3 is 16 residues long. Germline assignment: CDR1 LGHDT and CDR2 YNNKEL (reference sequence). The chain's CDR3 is CASSQRWGWEEEKLFF. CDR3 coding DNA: TGTGCCAGCAGCCAACGGTGGGGGTGGGAGGAAGAAAAACTGTTTTTT.

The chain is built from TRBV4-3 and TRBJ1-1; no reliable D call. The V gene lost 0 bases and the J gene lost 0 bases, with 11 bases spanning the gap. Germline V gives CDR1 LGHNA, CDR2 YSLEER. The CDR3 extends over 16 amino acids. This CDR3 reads CASSQDVNHMNTEAFF. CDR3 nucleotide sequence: TGCGCCAGCAGCCAAGATGTCAACCACATGAACACTGAAGCTTTCTTT.

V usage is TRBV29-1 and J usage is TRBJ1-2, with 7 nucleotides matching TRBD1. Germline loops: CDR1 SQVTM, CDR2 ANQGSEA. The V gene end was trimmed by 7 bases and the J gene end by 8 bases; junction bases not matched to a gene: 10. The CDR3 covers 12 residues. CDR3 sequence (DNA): TGCAGCGCAACAAGGGACAGCATGGGCTACACCTTC. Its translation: CSATRDSMGYTF.

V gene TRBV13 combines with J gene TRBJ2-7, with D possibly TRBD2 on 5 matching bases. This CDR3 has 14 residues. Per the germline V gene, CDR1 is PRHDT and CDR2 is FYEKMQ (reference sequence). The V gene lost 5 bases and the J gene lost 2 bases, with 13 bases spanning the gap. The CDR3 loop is CASSPRGQAYEQYF. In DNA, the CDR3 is TGTGCCAGCAGCCCCCGAGGGCAGGCCTACGAGCAGTACTTC.

CDR3 amino acids: CASSSRLREGEQFF. CDR3 coding DNA: TGCGCCAGCAGCAGTAGGCTCCGCGAGGGAGAGCAGTTCTTC. This chain connects TRBV4-3 to TRBJ2-1; possible D gene TRBD2, 5 bases. From germline, CDR1 is LGHNA and CDR2 YSLEER. V was cut by 5 bases and J by 10 bases, with 18 bases left in between. This CDR3 contains 14 residues.

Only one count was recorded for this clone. CDR3 residues: CASSQDPRRDTQYF. CDR3 sequence (DNA): TGCGCCAGCAGCCAAGATCCCCGGAGGGATACGCAGTATTTT. The chain recombines TRBV4-1 with TRBJ2-3; the D gene is possibly TRBD2 (5 bases). Germline V lookup: CDR1 MGHRA, CDR2 YSYEKL. The CDR3 is 14 amino acids. Trimming left V 0 bases short and J 6 bases short, with 10 bases between.

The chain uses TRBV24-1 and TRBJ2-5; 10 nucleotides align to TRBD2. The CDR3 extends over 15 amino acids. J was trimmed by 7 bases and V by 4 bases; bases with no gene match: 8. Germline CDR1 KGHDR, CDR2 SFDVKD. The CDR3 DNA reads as TGTGCCACCAGTGAAGCAGCGGGGGGGTTGAGGACCCAGTACTTC. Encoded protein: CATSEAAGGLRTQYF.

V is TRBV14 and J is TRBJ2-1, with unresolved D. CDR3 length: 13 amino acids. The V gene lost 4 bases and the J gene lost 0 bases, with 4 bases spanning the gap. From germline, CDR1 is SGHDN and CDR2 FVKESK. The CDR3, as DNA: TGTGCCAGCAGCCCCTCCTCCTACAATGAGCAGTTCTTC. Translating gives CASSPSSYNEQFF.

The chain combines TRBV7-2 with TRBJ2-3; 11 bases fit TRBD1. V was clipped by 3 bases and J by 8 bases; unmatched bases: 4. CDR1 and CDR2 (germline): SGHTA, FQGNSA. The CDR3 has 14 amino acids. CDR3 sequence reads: CASSFGQGAGTQYF. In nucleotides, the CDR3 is TGTGCCAGCAGCTTCGGACAGGGGGCAGGTACGCAGTATTTT.

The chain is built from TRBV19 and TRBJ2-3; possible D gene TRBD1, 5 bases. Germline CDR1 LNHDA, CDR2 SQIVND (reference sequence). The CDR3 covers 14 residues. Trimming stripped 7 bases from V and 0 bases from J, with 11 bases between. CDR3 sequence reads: CASNQGVSTDTQYF. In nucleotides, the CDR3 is TGTGCCAGTAACCAGGGCGTGAGCACAGATACGCAGTATTTT.

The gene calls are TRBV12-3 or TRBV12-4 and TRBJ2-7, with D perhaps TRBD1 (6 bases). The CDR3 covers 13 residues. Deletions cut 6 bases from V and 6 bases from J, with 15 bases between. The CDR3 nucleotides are TGTGCCAGCAGCTACAGGGTTGTGGGCGAGCAGTACTTC. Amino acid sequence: CASSYRVVGEQYF.

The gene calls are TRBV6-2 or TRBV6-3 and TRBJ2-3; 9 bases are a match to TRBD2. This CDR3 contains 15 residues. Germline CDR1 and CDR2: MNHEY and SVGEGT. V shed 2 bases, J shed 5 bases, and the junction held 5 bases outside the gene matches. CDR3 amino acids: CASSYTTLAGDTQYF. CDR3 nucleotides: TGTGCCAGCAGTTACACCACACTAGCGGGAGATACGCAGTATTTT.

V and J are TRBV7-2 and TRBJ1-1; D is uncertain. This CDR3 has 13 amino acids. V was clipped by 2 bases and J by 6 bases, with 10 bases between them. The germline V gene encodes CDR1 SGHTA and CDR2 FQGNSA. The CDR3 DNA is TGTGCCAGCAGCTTATTTGGAGGGCCTGAAGCTTTCTTT. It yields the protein CASSLFGGPEAFF.

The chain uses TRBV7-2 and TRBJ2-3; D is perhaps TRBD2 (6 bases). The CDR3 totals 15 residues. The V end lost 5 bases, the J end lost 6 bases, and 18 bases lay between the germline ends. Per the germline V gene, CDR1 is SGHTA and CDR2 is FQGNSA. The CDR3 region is CASSAAGTFDDTQYF. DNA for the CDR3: TGTGCCAGCAGCGCTGCCGGGACTTTTGATGATACGCAGTATTTT.

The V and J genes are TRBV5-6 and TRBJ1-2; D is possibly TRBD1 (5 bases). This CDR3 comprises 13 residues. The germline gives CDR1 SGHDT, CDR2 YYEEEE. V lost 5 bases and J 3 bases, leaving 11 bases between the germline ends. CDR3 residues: CASSPGLHYGYTF. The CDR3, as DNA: TGTGCCAGCAGTCCGGGACTGCACTATGGCTACACCTTC.

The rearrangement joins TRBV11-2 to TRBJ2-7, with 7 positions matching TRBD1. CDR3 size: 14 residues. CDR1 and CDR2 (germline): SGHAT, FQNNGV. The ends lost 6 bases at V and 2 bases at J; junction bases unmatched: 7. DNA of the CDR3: TGTGCCAGCAGAAGTACGGGACAGACCTACGAGCAGTACTTC. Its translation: CASRSTGQTYEQYF.

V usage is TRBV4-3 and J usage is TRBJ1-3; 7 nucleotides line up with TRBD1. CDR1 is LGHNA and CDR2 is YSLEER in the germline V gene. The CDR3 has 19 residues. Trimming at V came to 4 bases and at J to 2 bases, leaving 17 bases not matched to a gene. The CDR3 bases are TGCGCCAGCAGCCGTTGGACCCCCCGGGACAGCGGCACTGGAAACACCATATATTTT. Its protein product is CASSRWTPRDSGTGNTIYF.

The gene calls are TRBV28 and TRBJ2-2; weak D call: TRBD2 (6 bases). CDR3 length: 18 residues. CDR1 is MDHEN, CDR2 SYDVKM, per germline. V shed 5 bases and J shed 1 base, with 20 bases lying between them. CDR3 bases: TGTGCCAGCAGTCCCTGGGACTTCAGGGAAGGGAACACCGGGGAGCTGTTTTTT. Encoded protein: CASSPWDFREGNTGELFF.

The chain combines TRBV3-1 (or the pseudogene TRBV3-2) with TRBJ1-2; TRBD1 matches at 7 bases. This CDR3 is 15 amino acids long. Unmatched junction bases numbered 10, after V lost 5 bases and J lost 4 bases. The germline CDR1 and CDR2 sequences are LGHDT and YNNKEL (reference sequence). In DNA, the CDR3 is TGTGCCAGCAGCTCTACTACAGGGGTGGGCTATGGCTACACCTTC. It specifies CASSSTTGVGYGYTF.

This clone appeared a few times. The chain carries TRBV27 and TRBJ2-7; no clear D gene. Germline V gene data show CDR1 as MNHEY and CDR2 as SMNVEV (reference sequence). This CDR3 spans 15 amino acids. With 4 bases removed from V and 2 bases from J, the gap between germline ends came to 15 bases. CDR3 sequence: CASSSIETDTYEQYF. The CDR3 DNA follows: TGTGCCAGCAGTTCCATAGAAACAGACACCTACGAGCAGTACTTC.

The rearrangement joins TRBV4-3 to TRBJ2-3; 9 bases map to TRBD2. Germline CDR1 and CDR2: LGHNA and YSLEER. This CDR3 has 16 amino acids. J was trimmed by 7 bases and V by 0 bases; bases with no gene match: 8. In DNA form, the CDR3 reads TGCGCCAGCAGCCAAGATGCGGCGGGAGGGGGGTATACGCAGTATTTT. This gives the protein CASSQDAAGGGYTQYF.

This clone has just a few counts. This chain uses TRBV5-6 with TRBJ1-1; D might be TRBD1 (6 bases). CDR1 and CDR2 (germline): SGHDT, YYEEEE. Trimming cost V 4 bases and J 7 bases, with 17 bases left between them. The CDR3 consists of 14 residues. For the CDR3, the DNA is TGTGCCAGCAGCCTGGAACCAGGGGAAATTGAAGCTTTCTTT. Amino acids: CASSLEPGEIEAFF.

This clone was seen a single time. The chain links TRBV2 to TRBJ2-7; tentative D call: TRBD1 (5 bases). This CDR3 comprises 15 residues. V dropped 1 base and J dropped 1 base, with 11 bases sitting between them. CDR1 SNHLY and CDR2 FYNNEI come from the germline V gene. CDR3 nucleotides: TGTGCCAGCAGTGAAGAGACAGCATTTTCCTACGAGCAGTACTTC. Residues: CASSEETAFSYEQYF.